Presented here are 28 T cell receptor beta chains from one specimen sequenced in a study of T cell repertoires in cytomegalovirus infection. TCRdb called the reads again in MiXCR, with one record for every CDR3 protein. The top ten hold 31% of the sample, which has 150,000 to 200,000 distinct CDR3 sequences, approximately 30% seen once. Source material: PBMCs. The receptor source for this set is a human donor in good health (CMV status not recorded). Some clones in this sample may be carry-over from other donors' samples.

The chain links TRBV19 to TRBJ1-2, with 8 positions matching TRBD1. V shed 4 bases, J shed 2 bases, and the junction held 3 bases outside the gene matches. CDR3 size: 14 residues. Germline V gene sequence: CDR1 LNHDA, CDR2 SQIVND (reference sequence). CDR3 protein: CASSTTGGNYGYTF. The CDR3 DNA reads as TGTGCCAGTAGTACCACAGGGGGGAACTATGGCTACACCTTC. Full variable domain (outside the CDR3, taken from reference TRBV19 and TRBJ1-2): DGGITQSPKYLFRKEGQNVTLSCEQNLNHDAMYWYRQDPGQGLRLIYYSQIVNDFQKGDIAEGYSVSREKKESFPLTVTSAQKNPTAFYLCASSTTGGNYGYTFGSGTRLTVV.

The gene calls are TRBV5-1 and TRBJ1-1; D is undetermined. The CDR3 is 13 residues long. Germline V CDR1 and CDR2: SGHRS, YFSETQ. Between the trimmed V and J ends, which lost 7 bases and 1 base, there was a span of 11 bases. The CDR3: CASRLDGNTEAFF. CDR3 coding DNA: TGCGCCAGCCGCCTCGACGGGAACACTGAAGCTTTCTTT.

In this sample, this clonotype turned up a few times. The chain combines TRBV2 with TRBJ2-7, with TRBD1 matching over 8 bases. This CDR3 region has 13 residues. Germline V gives CDR1 SNHLY, CDR2 FYNNEI. V gave up 7 bases and J gave up 3 bases; unmatched junction bases: 5. The CDR3 region has the DNA TGTGCCAGCACGCGACAGGGGCTCTACGAGCAGTACTTC. Translating gives CASTRQGLYEQYF.

In this sample, this clonotype turned up a few times. The chain carries TRBV6-5 and TRBJ2-3; possible D gene TRBD1, 7 bases. Per germline, CDR1 MNHEY and CDR2 SVGAGI. This CDR3 is 19 amino acids long. Trimming pared 0 bases from V and 0 bases from J, leaving 19 bases between. CDR3 coding DNA: TGTGCCAGCAGTTACTCCGGACAGGAGGGAACCTCTAGCACAGATACGCAGTATTTT. Translation: CASSYSGQEGTSSTDTQYF.

The rearrangement joins TRBV5-1 to TRBJ1-1; D is perhaps TRBD1 (6 bases). CDR3 length: 14 amino acids. Germline V lookup: CDR1 SGHRS, CDR2 YFSETQ. The germline V and J ends were trimmed by 7 bases and 7 bases, with 20 bases remaining between them. CDR3 sequence reads: CASSEAGQQGEAFF. CDR3 sequence (DNA): TGCGCCAGCTCCGAGGCAGGGCAACAGGGTGAAGCTTTCTTT.

The rearrangement links TRBV5-1 to TRBJ1-1; D is possibly TRBD1 (6 bases). The germline CDR1 and CDR2 sequences are SGHRS and YFSETQ. This CDR3 has 16 amino acids. Between the trimmed V and J ends, which lost 2 bases and 1 base, there was a span of 15 bases. The DNA of the CDR3 is TGCGCCAGCAGCTTCCGGGACACGACTTGGAACACTGAAGCTTTCTTT. Translation: CASSFRDTTWNTEAFF.

This chain joins TRBV20-1 and TRBJ1-1, with D perhaps matching TRBD1 (6 bases). V was trimmed by 1 base and J by 0 bases, leaving 12 bases between them. The length of the CDR3 is 15 residues. The germline CDR1 and CDR2 sequences are DFQATT and SNEGSKA (reference sequence). In nucleotides, the CDR3 is TGCAGTGCTAGAGGAGGACAGTTGATGAACACTGAAGCTTTCTTT. Translating gives CSARGGQLMNTEAFF.

V gene TRBV5-1 combines with J gene TRBJ1-1; 8 positions agree with TRBD1. The CDR3 totals 16 residues. Germline CDR1 is SGHRS and CDR2 is YFSETQ. The trim removed 0 bases at V and 1 base at J, leaving 5 bases unmatched. In DNA, the CDR3 is TGCGCCAGCAGCTTGGGGGTCGGGACAGGGAACACTGAAGCTTTCTTT. It translates to CASSLGVGTGNTEAFF.

This clonotype came up a few times. The chain joins TRBV2 to TRBJ2-5; either TRBD1 or TRBD2 may supply D (5 bases each). Germline-derived CDR1 and CDR2 are SNHLY and FYNNEI. The CDR3 spans 13 residues. Trimming stripped 8 bases from V and 1 base from J, with 11 bases between. Here the CDR3 DNA reads TGTGCCAGCTCGAGGGGCACCCAAGAGACCCAGTACTTC. This gives the protein CASSRGTQETQYF.

The CDR3 sequence is CASQGRSPSSGNTIYF. In nucleotides, the CDR3 is TGTGCCTCCCAGGGGCGAAGTCCTAGCTCTGGAAACACCATATATTTT. The chain couples TRBV2 to TRBJ1-3; tentatively, D is TRBD1 (6 bases). Germline V lookup: CDR1 SNHLY, CDR2 FYNNEI. V was shortened by 11 bases and J by 0 bases, with 20 bases between the two germline ends. The CDR3 totals 16 residues.

The table lists this clonotype with a few counts. The V gene is TRBV7-3, the J gene TRBJ2-5; TRBD1 matches at 8 bases. Germline loops: CDR1 SGHTA, CDR2 FQGTGA. V was clipped by 3 bases and J by 2 bases; unmatched bases: 5. This CDR3 has 15 amino acids. The CDR3 protein is CASSFTRGRQETQYF. The CDR3 DNA sequence: TGTGCCAGCAGCTTCACCAGGGGGCGACAAGAGACCCAGTACTTC.

V gene TRBV20-1 combines with J gene TRBJ2-7, with 8 bases that match TRBD1. Germline loops: CDR1 DFQATT, CDR2 SNEGSKA (reference sequence). The CDR3 runs to 14 residues. V was pared by 0 bases and J by 4 bases, with 5 bases of the junction left unmatched. This CDR3 reads CSARDRDRFYEQYF. As DNA, the CDR3 is TGCAGTGCTAGAGACCGGGACAGGTTTTACGAGCAGTACTTC.

The rearrangement links TRBV2 to TRBJ1-6, with D hard to call. The ends were cut back, 1 base at V and 6 bases at J, with 7 bases in the middle. Germline loops: CDR1 SNHLY, CDR2 FYNNEI. There are 14 residues in the CDR3. DNA of the CDR3: TGTGCCAGCAGTGAAGGGCAGAGTAATTCACCCCTCCACTTT. Translated, it gives CASSEGQSNSPLHF.

At least ten counts were recorded for this clonotype. The genes are TRBV7-2 and TRBJ2-1, with a possible D match to TRBD2 (6 bases). Per germline, CDR1 SGHTA and CDR2 FQGNSA. V was trimmed by 7 bases and J by 0 bases, leaving 13 bases between them. This CDR3 is built from 15 residues. CDR3 residues: CASTRWGDSYNEQFF. The CDR3 nucleotides read TGTGCCAGCACTCGATGGGGGGACTCCTACAATGAGCAGTTCTTC. Together with reference TRBV7-2 and TRBJ2-1, the CDR3 gives the full variable domain: GAGVSQSPSNKVTEKGKDVELRCDPISGHTALYWYRQSLGQGLEFLIYFQGNSAPDKSGLPSDRFSAERTGGSVSTLTIQRTQQEDSAVYLCASTRWGDSYNEQFFGPGTRLTVL.

The chain employs TRBV11-3 and TRBJ2-5; no clear D gene. The length of the CDR3 is 14 residues. Looked up from germline, CDR1 is SGHNT and CDR2 is YENEEA. The V end lost 5 bases, the J end lost 5 bases, and 15 bases lay between the germline ends. The CDR3 DNA is TGTGCCAGCAGCCCCGGGCAGATTGGCGAGACCCAGTACTTC. It codes for CASSPGQIGETQYF.

Worth noting for this clonotype: It is likely a read error, because the conserved phenylalanine at the end of the CDR3 is missing. The chain is built from TRBV2 and TRBJ1-1, with D tentatively TRBD1 (5 bases). V was pared by 9 bases and J by 11 bases, with 10 bases between. The CDR3 runs to 9 residues. Germline CDR1 reads SNHLY; CDR2 reads FYNNEI. The DNA of the CDR3 is TGTGCCAGTCAGGGCCGCGCTTTCTCT. This codes for CASQGRAFS.

This clonotype occurred many times. This chain connects TRBV7-2 to TRBJ1-4; D might be TRBD1 (6 bases). Per germline, CDR1 SGHTA and CDR2 FQGNSA. The CDR3 loop spans 13 amino acids. V was clipped by 3 bases and J by 7 bases, with 9 bases between them. CDR3 residues: CASSLGTPEKLFF. DNA of the CDR3: TGTGCCAGCAGCTTGGGGACACCTGAAAAACTGTTTTTT.

The rearrangement links TRBV19 to TRBJ1-3; perhaps TRBD1 as D (5 bases). CDR3 size: 15 residues. V lost 5 bases and J 2 bases, leaving 13 bases between the germline ends. Germline V gene data show CDR1 as LNHDA and CDR2 as SQIVND (reference sequence). The CDR3 region has the DNA TGTGCCAGTAGTCAGCAGGGACCAACTGGAAACACCATATATTTT. Residues: CASSQQGPTGNTIYF.

V and J are TRBV19 and TRBJ1-2, with D unresolved. Between the trimmed V and J ends, which lost 7 bases and 5 bases, there was a span of 14 bases. The CDR3 is 13 amino acids. The germline V gene encodes CDR1 LNHDA and CDR2 SQIVND (reference sequence). The CDR3 region has the DNA TGTGCCAGTACTTCACCCCCGGAATATGGCTACACCTTC. Translation: CASTSPPEYGYTF.

This clonotype has ten or more counts. The V call is TRBV7-2, the J call TRBJ2-2, with D perhaps matching TRBD1 or TRBD2 (5 bases each). Looked up from germline, CDR1 is SGHTA and CDR2 is FQGNSA. The V end lost 6 bases, the J end lost 3 bases, and 11 bases lay between the germline ends. The CDR3 is 14 residues long. The CDR3 DNA sequence: TGTGCCAGCAGTCGGGACCGAGACACCGGGGAGCTGTTTTTT. Its translation: CASSRDRDTGELFF.

This clonotype was counted a single time. The J gene is TRBJ2-7, the V gene TRBV25-1; 9 bases align to TRBD1. Trimming at V came to 8 bases and at J to 0 bases, leaving 8 bases not matched to a gene. The CDR3 loop spans 15 amino acids. Germline CDR1 is MGHDK and CDR2 is SYGVNS. CDR3 loop: CASGKQGASSYEQYF. DNA of the CDR3: TGTGCCAGCGGCAAACAGGGGGCGAGCTCCTACGAGCAGTACTTC.

This clonotype turned up a few times. V usage is TRBV5-1 and J usage is TRBJ2-1, with unresolved D. Between the trimmed V and J ends, which lost 4 bases and 5 bases, there was a span of 13 bases. There are 14 residues in the CDR3. Per germline, CDR1 SGHRS and CDR2 YFSETQ. The CDR3 loop reads CASSPVVTNNEQFF. CDR3 nucleotide sequence: TGCGCCAGCAGCCCGGTCGTGACGAACAATGAGCAGTTCTTC.

This clonotype was found a few times. This rearrangement joins TRBV7-6 to TRBJ2-7; D unresolved. V was pared by 3 bases and J by 3 bases, with 9 bases between. CDR3 size: 13 residues. Germline V lookup: CDR1 SGHVS, CDR2 FNYEAQ. Here the CDR3 DNA reads TGTGCCAGCAGCTTGCACGGAGACTACGAGCAGTACTTC. This encodes CASSLHGDYEQYF. The complete variable domain, with remaining parts taken from reference TRBV7-6 and TRBJ2-7, reads GAGVSQSPRYKVTKRGQDVALRCDPISGHVSLYWYRQALGQGPEFLTYFNYEAQQDKSGLPNDRFSAERPEGSISTLTIQRTEQRDSAMYRCASSLHGDYEQYFGPGTRLTVT.

This chain links TRBV5-4 with TRBJ2-1; 9 bases map to TRBD1. Germline V CDR1 and CDR2: SGHNT, YYREEE (reference sequence). The CDR3 is 14 residues long. V lost 5 bases and J lost 7; bases outside the gene matches: 7. As DNA, the CDR3 is TGTGCCAGCAGGGTACAGGGGGCTGAGAATGAGCAGTTCTTC. This translates into CASRVQGAENEQFF.

This clonotype was seen just once. This rearrangement joins TRBV5-6 to TRBJ2-7; D is uncertain. V was pared by 3 bases and J by 5 bases, with 9 bases between. The CDR3 is 12 amino acids. The germline gives CDR1 SGHDT, CDR2 YYEEEE. The CDR3 here is CASSSGRDEQYF. The CDR3 region has the DNA TGTGCCAGCAGCTCAGGACGGGACGAGCAGTACTTC.

The chain carries TRBV6-6 and TRBJ2-2; possible D gene TRBD1, 6 bases. The V gene's germline CDR1 is MNHNY and CDR2 SVGAGI (reference sequence). Between the trimmed V and J ends, which lost 6 bases and 6 bases, there was a span of 11 bases. CDR3 length: 13 residues. The CDR3 sequence: CASRNRDPGELFF. The DNA for the CDR3 is TGTGCCAGCAGAAACAGGGATCCCGGGGAGCTGTTTTTT.

At least ten counts were recorded for this clonotype. The chain uses TRBV5-6 and TRBJ1-2, with D unclear. CDR1 is SGHDT, CDR2 YYEEEE, per germline. CDR3 length: 13 residues. Trimming removed 4 bases from V and 8 bases from J, with 15 bases in between. CDR3 protein: CASSADPPGGYTF. The CDR3 nucleotides read TGTGCCAGCAGCGCCGATCCCCCGGGGGGCTACACCTTC. Based on the CDR3 plus reference TRBV5-6 and TRBJ1-2, the full variable domain is DAGVTQSPTHLIKTRGQQVTLRCSPKSGHDTVSWYQQALGQGPQFIFQYYEEEERQRGNFPDRFSGHQFPNYSSELNVNALLLGDSALYLCASSADPPGGYTFGSGTRLTVV.

This clonotype was seen ten or more times. V usage is TRBV7-9 and J usage is TRBJ2-7; tentatively, D is TRBD1 (5 bases). The CDR3 is made up of 15 amino acids. Trimming took 4 bases from V and 2 from J, leaving 15 bases between them. The V gene's germline CDR1 is SEHNR and CDR2 FQNEAQ (reference sequence). CDR3 DNA sequence: TGTGCCAGCAGCTCTTGGGGCCTCGGAACCTACGAGCAGTACTTC. The encoded protein is CASSSWGLGTYEQYF.